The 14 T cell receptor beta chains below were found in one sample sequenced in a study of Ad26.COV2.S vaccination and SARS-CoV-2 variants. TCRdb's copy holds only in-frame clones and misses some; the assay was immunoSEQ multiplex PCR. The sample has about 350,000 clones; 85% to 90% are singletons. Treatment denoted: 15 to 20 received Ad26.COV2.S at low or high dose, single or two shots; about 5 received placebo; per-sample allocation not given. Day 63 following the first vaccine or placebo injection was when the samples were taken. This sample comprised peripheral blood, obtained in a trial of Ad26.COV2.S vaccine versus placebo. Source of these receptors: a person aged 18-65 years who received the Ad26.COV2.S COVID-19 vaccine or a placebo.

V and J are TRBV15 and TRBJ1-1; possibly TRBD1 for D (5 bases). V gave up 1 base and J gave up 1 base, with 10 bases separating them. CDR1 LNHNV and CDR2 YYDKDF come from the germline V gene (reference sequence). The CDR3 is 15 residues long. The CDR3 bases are TGTGCCACCAGCAGAGTAAGGACAACGAACACTGAAGCTTTCTTT. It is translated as CATSRVRTTNTEAFF. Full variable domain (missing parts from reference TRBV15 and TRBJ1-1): DAMVIQNPRYQVTQFGKPVTLSCSQTLNHNVMYWYQQKSSQAPKLLFHYYDKDFNNEADTPDNFQSRRPNTSFCFLDIRSPGLGDTAMYLCATSRVRTTNTEAFFGQGTRLTVV.

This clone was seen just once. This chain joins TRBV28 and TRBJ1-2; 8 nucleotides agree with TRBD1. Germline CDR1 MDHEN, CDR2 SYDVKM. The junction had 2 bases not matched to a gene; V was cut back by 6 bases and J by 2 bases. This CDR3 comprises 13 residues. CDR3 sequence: CASRRTGNYGYTF. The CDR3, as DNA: TGTGCCAGCAGACGGACAGGGAACTATGGCTACACCTTC.

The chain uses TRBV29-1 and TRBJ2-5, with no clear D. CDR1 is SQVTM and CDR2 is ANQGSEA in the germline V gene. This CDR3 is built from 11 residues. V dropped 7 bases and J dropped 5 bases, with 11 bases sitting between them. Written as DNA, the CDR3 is TGCAGCGCCGCCGTGGCGGAGACCCAGTACTTC. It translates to CSAAVAETQYF.

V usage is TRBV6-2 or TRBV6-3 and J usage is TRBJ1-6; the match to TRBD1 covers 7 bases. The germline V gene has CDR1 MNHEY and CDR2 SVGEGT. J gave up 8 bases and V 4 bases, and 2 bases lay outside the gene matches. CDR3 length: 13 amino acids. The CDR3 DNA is TGTGCCAGCAGTTTAACAGGGGATTCACCCCTCCACTTT. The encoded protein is CASSLTGDSPLHF.

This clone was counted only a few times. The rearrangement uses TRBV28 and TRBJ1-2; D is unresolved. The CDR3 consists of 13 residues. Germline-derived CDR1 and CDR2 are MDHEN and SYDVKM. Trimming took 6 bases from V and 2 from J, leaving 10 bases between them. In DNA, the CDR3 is TGTGCCAGCAGCCTGACGGAAAACTATGGCTACACCTTC. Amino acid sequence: CASSLTENYGYTF.

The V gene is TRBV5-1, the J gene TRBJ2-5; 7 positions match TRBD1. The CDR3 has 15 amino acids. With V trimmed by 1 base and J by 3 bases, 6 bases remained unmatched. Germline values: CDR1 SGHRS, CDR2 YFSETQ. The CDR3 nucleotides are TGCGCCAGCAGCTTGCTGGGACAGCCAGAAGAGACCCAGTACTTC. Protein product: CASSLLGQPEETQYF.

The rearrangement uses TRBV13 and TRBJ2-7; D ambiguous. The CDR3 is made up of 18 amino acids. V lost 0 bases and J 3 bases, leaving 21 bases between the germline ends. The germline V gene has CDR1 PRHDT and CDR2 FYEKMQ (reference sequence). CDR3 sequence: CASSLGLIGPNGDYEQYF. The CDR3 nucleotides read TGTGCCAGCAGCTTAGGCCTAATCGGGCCTAACGGAGACTACGAGCAGTACTTC.

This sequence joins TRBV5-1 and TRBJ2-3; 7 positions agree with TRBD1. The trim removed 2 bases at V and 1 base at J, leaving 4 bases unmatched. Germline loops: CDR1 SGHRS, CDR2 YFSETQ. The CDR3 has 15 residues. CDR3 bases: TGCGCCAGCAGCTTTAGGACAGGAGGCACAGATACGCAGTATTTT. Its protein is CASSFRTGGTDTQYF.

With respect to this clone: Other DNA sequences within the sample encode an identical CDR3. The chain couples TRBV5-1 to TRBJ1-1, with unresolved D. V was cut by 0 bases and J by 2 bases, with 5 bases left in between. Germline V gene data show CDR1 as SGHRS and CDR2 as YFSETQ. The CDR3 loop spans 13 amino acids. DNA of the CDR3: TGCGCCAGCAGCTTGGTGCCCAACACTGAAGCTTTCTTT. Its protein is CASSLVPNTEAFF.

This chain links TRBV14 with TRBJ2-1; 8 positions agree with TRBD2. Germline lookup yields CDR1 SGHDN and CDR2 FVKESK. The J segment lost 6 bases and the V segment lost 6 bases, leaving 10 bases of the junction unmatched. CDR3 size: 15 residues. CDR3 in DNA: TGTGCCAGCAGTCTTCTAGCGGGCTACCTCAATGAGCAGTTCTTC. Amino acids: CASSLLAGYLNEQFF.

CDR3 sequence: CASSSTGSLKNEQYF. The CDR3 DNA follows: TGTGCCAGCAGCTCCACGGGCTCCCTAAAGAACGAGCAGTACTTC. The J gene is TRBJ2-7, the V gene TRBV5-6, with unresolved D. Germline assignment: CDR1 SGHDT and CDR2 YYEEEE. Between the trimmed V and J ends, which lost 3 bases and 5 bases, there was a span of 18 bases. The CDR3 is 15 amino acids.

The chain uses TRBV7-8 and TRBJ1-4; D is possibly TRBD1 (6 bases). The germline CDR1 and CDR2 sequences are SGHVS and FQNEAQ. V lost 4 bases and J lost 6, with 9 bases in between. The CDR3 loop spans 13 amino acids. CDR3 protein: CASSSPGDEKLFF. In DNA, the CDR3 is TGTGCCAGCAGCTCTCCAGGGGATGAAAAACTGTTTTTT.

Written as DNA, the CDR3 is TGTGCCAGTAGTATAGGTGGAGGCCCCGAGCAGTACTTC. This gives the protein CASSIGGGPEQYF. The chain combines TRBV19 with TRBJ2-7; a possible D gene is TRBD2 (5 bases). Deletions cut 1 base from V and 6 bases from J, with 10 bases between. Germline lookup yields CDR1 LNHDA and CDR2 SQIVND (reference sequence). This CDR3 is built from 13 residues.

Written as DNA, the CDR3 is TGTGCCAGTAGCTCGGTCAGGATGAACACTGAAGCTTTCTTT. Amino acids: CASSSVRMNTEAFF. J is TRBJ1-1 and V is TRBV19; D call uncertain. This CDR3 is built from 14 residues. From germline, CDR1 is LNHDA and CDR2 SQIVND (reference sequence). Trimming removed 6 bases from V and 0 bases from J, with 11 bases in between.